A selection of T cell receptor beta chains follows, all from one sample in a study of CD8 T cells in Susac syndrome. MiXCR, run by TCRdb on the immunoSEQ multiplex PCR reads, gives a single entry per CDR3 protein. The sample consists of 200,000 to 250,000 distinct CDR3 sequences, 95% of them appearing once. Sequences were obtained from CD4+ T cells from PBMCs. All receptors come from a human donor with multiple sclerosis. The CDR3 runs from the conserved cysteine through the conserved F or W. The D gene is left open where the match is weak. Size values are once, few and many counts, or a class for expanded clones, and some rows have none.

J gene	clone size	D gene	CDR3 length	V gene	CDR3 DNA	CDR3 protein
TRBJ2-2	.	.	11	TRBV12-3/TRBV12-4	TGTGCCAGCGATCGGACCGGGGAGCTGTTTTTT	CASDRTGELFF
TRBJ1-1	.	.	13	TRBV5-1	TGCGCCAGCAGAGCTGGGACGGACACTGAAGCTTTCTTT	CASRAGTDTEAFF
TRBJ1-2	.	.	15	TRBV20-1	TGCAGTGCGGTAGCAGGACTAGGCGGGGCCTATGGCTACACCTTC	CSAVAGLGGAYGYTF
TRBJ2-5	.	.	13	TRBV4-1	TGCGCCAGCAGCCAAGCCAGGGTTGAGACCCAGTACTTC	CASSQARVETQYF
TRBJ2-1	.	TRBD2	16	TRBV3-1	TGTGCCAGCAGCCAACAAGGCGGGGGGGCGTACAATGAGCAGTTCTTC	CASSQQGGGAYNEQFF
TRBJ2-7	.	TRBD2	14	TRBV9	TGTGCCAGCAGCGTAGATCTAGCGGGAGGCGAGCAGTACTTC	CASSVDLAGGEQYF
TRBJ2-7	once	.	12	TRBV20-1	TGCAGTGCTAGGACCCTCCGGTCCGAGCAGTACTTC	CSARTLRSEQYF
TRBJ2-7	once	.	14	TRBV3-1	TGTGCCAGCAGCCAGCCCCCAGAGACCTACGAGCAGTACTTC	CASSQPPETYEQYF
TRBJ2-1	.	.	14	TRBV2	TGTGCCAGCAGGGAGCTAGCGAGTGCGGGTGAGCAGTTCTTC	CASRELASAGEQFF
TRBJ1-4	.	TRBD1	13	TRBV6-6	TGTGCCAGCCGGGACAGGGTGGCTGAAAAACTGTTTTTT	CASRDRVAEKLFF
TRBJ2-3	.	.	14	TRBV30	TGTGCCTGGAGTCTGGGGCAGGTCACAGATACGCAGTATTTT	CAWSLGQVTDTQYF
TRBJ1-2	.	.	12	TRBV20-1	TGCAGTGCCCGGGAGGAGGACTATGGCTACACCTTC	CSAREEDYGYTF
TRBJ2-3	.	TRBD2	14	TRBV14	TGTGCCAGCAGCCAGGGACTAGCGGCAGATACGCAGTATTTT	CASSQGLAADTQYF
TRBJ2-5	once	.	13	TRBV3-1	TGTGCCAGCAGCCCCGCAAAGGTTGGGACCCAGTACTTC	CASSPAKVGTQYF
TRBJ2-7	.	TRBD2	13	TRBV6-6	TGTGCCAGCACGGCTAGCGGGGGGCTAGAGCAGTACTTC	CASTASGGLEQYF
TRBJ1-2	.	.	14	TRBV29-1	TGCAGCGTTGAAGCCGGGTCATTTATATCGGGCTACACCTTC	CSVEAGSFISGYTF
TRBJ2-7	.	.	16	TRBV11-2	TGTGCCAGCAGCTTAGTGGCAGGTTTGCCTACGTACGAGCAGTACTTC	CASSLVAGLPTYEQYF
TRBJ1-4	.	.	16	TRBV18	TGTGCCAGCTCACCAGACTTTTCTTTACAAGGGGAAAAACTGTTTTTT	CASSPDFSLQGEKLFF
TRBJ1-2	.	.	13	TRBV29-1	TGCAGCGTTGAAGACCGGGACTCCTATGGCTACACCTTC	CSVEDRDSYGYTF
TRBJ1-1	.	.	14	TRBV5-4	TGTGCCAGCAGCTTGGCCGCAGGGGCCACTGAAGCTTTCTTT	CASSLAAGATEAFF
TRBJ2-3	.	.	14	TRBV20-1	TGCAGTGCTAGACAGGGGTCAGGGACAGATACGCAGTATTTT	CSARQGSGTDTQYF
TRBJ1-6	.	.	14	TRBV6-5	TGTGCCAGCAGTTTGAGTACAGAGCTCACACCCCTCCACTTT	CASSLSTELTPLHF
TRBJ2-7	.	TRBD1	14	TRBV6-5	TGTGCCAGCATCGACAGGGGGGGATCCGACGAGCAGTACTTC	CASIDRGGSDEQYF
TRBJ1-1	.	.	15	TRBV12-3/TRBV12-4	TGTGCCAGCAGTTTAGGACGGTATTCGAACACTGAAGCTTTCTTT	CASSLGRYSNTEAFF
TRBJ2-5	.	TRBD2	16	TRBV5-4	TGTGCCAGCAGCACGCCGGCCGGGGGGGCCCAAGAGACCCAGTACTTC	CASSTPAGGAQETQYF
TRBJ1-5	.	.	15	TRBV7-2	TGTGCCAGCAGCTCCCAGGGATGGGGCAATCAGCCCCAGCATTTT	CASSSQGWGNQPQHF
TRBJ2-5	.	TRBD2	15	TRBV12-3/TRBV12-4	TGTGCCAGCAGTTATAGGACTAGCGGGGGAAAGACCCAGTACTTC	CASSYRTSGGKTQYF
TRBJ2-5	.	TRBD2	16	TRBV27	TGTGCCAGCAGCCGACCTCCGGGACTAGAACAAGAGACCCAGTACTTC	CASSRPPGLEQETQYF
TRBJ2-5	.	.	12	TRBV11-2	TGTGCCAGCAGCTTAGTGGTTGAGACCCAGTACTTC	CASSLVVETQYF
TRBJ2-1	.	.	15	TRBV20-1	TGCAGTGCTAGAGACCACAGGGCTACCGGCAATGAGCAGTTCTTC	CSARDHRATGNEQFF
TRBJ2-5	.	TRBD2	14	TRBV14	TGTGCCAGCAGCCAAGCCAGCGGGGGGGAGACCCAGTACTTC	CASSQASGGETQYF
TRBJ1-1	once	TRBD1	12	TRBV20-1	TGCAGTGTTGACAGGGAAGGGACTGAAGCTTTCTTT	CSVDREGTEAFF
TRBJ2-2	.	TRBD1	14	TRBV30	TGTGCCTGGGAGCCCGGGACAGTCACCGGGGAGCTGTTTTTT	CAWEPGTVTGELFF
TRBJ2-5	.	.	13	TRBV30	TGTGCCTGGAGTGCAAGGGTACAAGAGACCCAGTACTTC	CAWSARVQETQYF
TRBJ2-6	.	.	16	TRBV9	TGTGCCAGCAGCGTAGTCGGAACCTCTGGGGCCAACGTCCTGACTTTC	CASSVVGTSGANVLTF
TRBJ2-7	.	.	17	TRBV20-1	TGCAGTGCTAGATCTCGGGGAAGGACTACGACCAGGTACGAGCAGTACTTC	CSARSRGRTTTRYEQYF
TRBJ2-3	.	TRBD2	18	TRBV4-2	TGTGCCAGCAGCCAAGAAAACGGGGGGGCCTTGGGCACAGATACGCAGTATTTT	CASSQENGGALGTDTQYF
TRBJ1-1	.	.	14	TRBV12-3/TRBV12-4	TGTGCCAGCAGGAAACAGGGAATGAACACTGAAGCTTTCTTT	CASRKQGMNTEAFF
TRBJ2-1	.	.	13	TRBV2	TGTGCCAGTGTCCGGGACTCGACCTCAGACGGTTCCTTC	CASVRDSTSDGSF
TRBJ2-5	.	.	12	TRBV3-1	TGTGCCAGCAGCCACTATAAAGAGACCCAGTACTTC	CASSHYKETQYF
TRBJ1-4	.	.	13	TRBV7-9	TGTGCCAGCAGCTTACCGGCGCCCGGAAAACTGTTTTTT	CASSLPAPGKLFF
TRBJ2-3	.	.	15	TRBV29-1	TGCAGCGTTGGGGGGTCCGACGCCGGCACAGATACGCAGTATTTT	CSVGGSDAGTDTQYF
TRBJ1-1	.	.	12	TRBV29-1	TGCAGCGTTGAAATAGGGGGACCCAGGGCTTTCTTT	CSVEIGGPRAFF
TRBJ1-1	.	.	14	TRBV20-1	TGCAGTGCTAGGGTCAGGGGCGGGAACACTGAAGCTTTCTTT	CSARVRGGNTEAFF
TRBJ2-1	.	TRBD1	15	TRBV27	TGTGCCAGCAGTTTATTTGGGGACAGAAACAATGAGCAGTTCTTC	CASSLFGDRNNEQFF
TRBJ1-1	.	.	13	TRBV20-1	TGCAGTGCCCCTTACCATGGGAACACTGAAGCTTTCTTT	CSAPYHGNTEAFF
TRBJ1-2	.	.	12	TRBV12-3/TRBV12-4	TGTGCCAGCAGTACCCGACCCTATGGCTACACCTTC	CASSTRPYGYTF
TRBJ1-6	.	.	13	TRBV20-1	TGCAGTGCTGCGGGACGAGGAAATTCACCCCTCCACTTT	CSAAGRGNSPLHF
TRBJ2-4	.	.	11	TRBV12-3/TRBV12-4	TGTGCCAGCAGTTTAGACTTGATTCAGTACTTC	CASSLDLIQYF
TRBJ1-2	once	.	14	TRBV3-1	TGTGCCAGCAGCCCTCTGGACACCGAGGGCGGCTACACCTTC	CASSPLDTEGGYTF
TRBJ2-3	.	.	15	TRBV3-1	TGTGCCAGCAGCCAAGGCTTTACGGAGGGAGATACGCAGTATTTT	CASSQGFTEGDTQYF
TRBJ1-2	.	TRBD1	13	TRBV20-1	TGCAGTGCTAGAGATCACAGGGGCCGAGGCTACACCTTC	CSARDHRGRGYTF
TRBJ1-1	.	.	15	TRBV6-5	TGTGCCAGCATCCCCATCCCGGCTCGAGGCACTGAAGCTTTCTTT	CASIPIPARGTEAFF
TRBJ1-1	.	.	15	TRBV30	TGTGCCTGGAGTTTAGCCGGGTTCCCGGGCCCTGAAGCTTTCTTT	CAWSLAGFPGPEAFF
TRBJ2-1	.	TRBD2	16	TRBV5-1	TGCGCCAGCAGCCGGACTAGCGGGGGGGAGTACAATGAGCAGTTCTTC	CASSRTSGGEYNEQFF